These 14 T cell receptor beta chains came from one sample sequenced in a study of blood T cell repertoires in COVID-19. Generated by immunoSEQ multiplex PCR, the TCRdb table keeps only in-frame clones and is missing some. The table includes hundreds of thousands of clones, about 85% detected once. Sequenced sample: peripheral blood. Receptor source: a man aged 18 to 29 with active or convalescent COVID-19.

This clone was detected only once. The genes are TRBV6-5 and TRBJ2-7; D is ambiguous. Trimming removed 7 bases from V and 3 bases from J, with 10 bases in between. The CDR3 consists of 12 residues. Per the germline V gene, CDR1 is MNHEY and CDR2 is SVGAGI. The CDR3: CASIDSYYEQYF. The CDR3 region has the DNA TGTGCCAGCATTGACTCCTACTACGAGCAGTACTTC.

The CDR3 DNA reads TGTGCCACCAGCAGACAGGGGGCAGCTGGAAACACCATATATTTT. Protein product: CATSRQGAAGNTIYF. This chain links TRBV15 with TRBJ1-3, with 8 positions matching TRBD1. V shed 2 bases, J shed 2 bases, and the junction held 2 bases outside the gene matches. Germline V CDR1 and CDR2: LNHNV, YYDKDF (reference sequence). This CDR3 spans 15 amino acids.

V is TRBV19 and J is TRBJ1-1; tentatively, D is TRBD1 (6 bases). CDR1 and CDR2 (germline): LNHDA, SQIVND (reference sequence). V was clipped by 4 bases and J by 6 bases, with 12 bases between them. The CDR3 runs to 13 residues. CDR3 sequence: CASSNHRQAEAFF. Here the CDR3 DNA reads TGTGCCAGTAGTAACCACCGACAGGCTGAAGCTTTCTTT.

The V gene is TRBV5-6, the J gene TRBJ1-1; D gene unclear. V gave up 5 bases and J gave up 8 bases, with 13 bases separating them. CDR3 length equals 12 residues. Germline V gene data show CDR1 as SGHDT and CDR2 as YYEEEE. The CDR3 reads CASSREGAEAFF. For the CDR3, the DNA is TGTGCCAGCAGTCGGGAGGGAGCCGAAGCTTTCTTT.

The chain has TRBV5-8 and TRBJ2-7; TRBD1 aligns across 7 bases. The CDR3 sequence is 15 residues long. The V gene's germline CDR1 is SGHTS and CDR2 YDEGEE. V lost 0 bases and J lost 5; bases outside the gene matches: 8. The CDR3 reads CASSLGATGIHEQYF. For the CDR3, the DNA is TGTGCCAGCAGCTTGGGGGCGACAGGGATCCACGAGCAGTACTTC. Together with reference TRBV5-8 and TRBJ2-7, the CDR3 gives the full variable domain: EAGVTQSPTHLIKTRGQQATLRCSPISGHTSVYWYQQALGLGLQFLLWYDEGEERNRGNFPPRFSGRQFPNYSSELNVNALELEDSALYLCASSLGATGIHEQYFGPGTRLTVT.

The chain links TRBV4-1 to TRBJ2-1; TRBD2 matches at 7 bases. The CDR3 is 15 amino acids. The V and J ends lost 0 bases and 6 bases, in that order; junction bases with no gene match: 5. Per germline, CDR1 MGHRA and CDR2 YSYEKL. CDR3 in amino acids: CASSQEGGPGNEQFF. In DNA, the CDR3 is TGCGCCAGCAGCCAAGAGGGAGGGCCGGGCAATGAGCAGTTCTTC.

This rearrangement joins TRBV19 to TRBJ1-5; D gene uncertain. Germline lookup yields CDR1 LNHDA and CDR2 SQIVND (reference sequence). The CDR3 length is 16 residues. V was trimmed by 1 base and J by 3 bases, leaving 13 bases between them. CDR3 in amino acids: CASSIGGGRVNQPQHF. DNA of the CDR3: TGTGCCAGTAGTATAGGGGGAGGGAGAGTCAATCAGCCCCAGCATTTT.

This clone appeared a few times. V and J are TRBV15 and TRBJ1-2; tentatively, D is TRBD1 (6 bases). From germline, CDR1 is LNHNV and CDR2 YYDKDF (reference sequence). The CDR3 is 17 amino acids. Trimming stripped 2 bases from V and 5 bases from J, with 21 bases between. The CDR3 region is CATSRSTFRGSSYGYTF. The CDR3 DNA reads as TGTGCCACCAGCAGATCTACCTTCAGGGGTAGTTCATATGGCTACACCTTC.

This sequence joins TRBV7-9 and TRBJ1-2; TRBD1 agrees at 8 bases. The ends lost 5 bases at V and 6 bases at J; junction bases unmatched: 20. The CDR3 has 18 residues. In germline, CDR1 is SEHNR, CDR2 FQNEAQ (reference sequence). CDR3 loop: CASSPQDRAAGGIDGYTF. In nucleotides, the CDR3 is TGTGCCAGCAGCCCTCAGGACAGGGCGGCCGGCGGGATTGATGGCTACACCTTC.

The chain combines TRBV4-3 with TRBJ2-3, with D tentatively TRBD1 (6 bases). CDR1 is LGHNA and CDR2 is YSLEER in the germline V gene. This CDR3 is 17 amino acids long. Trimming stripped 4 bases from V and 4 bases from J, with 21 bases between. The CDR3, as DNA: TGCGCCAGCAGCCGGCGTAGGGGGATGAGGCGGTCAGATACGCAGTATTTT. Its translation is CASSRRRGMRRSDTQYF.

This clone was counted between two and nine times. The genes are TRBV2 and TRBJ1-2, with D unclear. Between the trimmed V and J ends, which lost 5 bases and 4 bases, there was a span of 14 bases. Per germline, CDR1 SNHLY and CDR2 FYNNEI. The CDR3 runs 14 residues. CDR3 in DNA: TGTGCCAGCAGTAGGGATGAGGGAGGCTATGGCTACACCTTC. Protein sequence: CASSRDEGGYGYTF.

This sequence joins TRBV7-9 and TRBJ2-1; TRBD2 might be the D (6 bases). Trimming left V 3 bases short and J 4 bases short, with 13 bases between. Germline CDR1 is SEHNR and CDR2 is FQNEAQ (reference sequence). The CDR3 extends over 15 amino acids. The DNA for the CDR3 is TGTGCCAGCAGCTTCACGGGAGTCACATACAATGAGCAGTTCTTC. It yields the protein CASSFTGVTYNEQFF.

This chain connects TRBV6-2 or TRBV6-3 to TRBJ2-1, with no clear D. Germline CDR1 reads MNHEY; CDR2 reads SVGEGT. V was pared by 6 bases and J by 6 bases, with 15 bases between. This CDR3 contains 14 residues. The CDR3 nucleotides read TGTGCCAGCAGCCAACGGAACGACTTCAATGAGCAGTTCTTC. This sequence encodes CASSQRNDFNEQFF.

Here the CDR3 reads CASSSDRVYEQYF. CDR3 nucleotides: TGTGCCAGCAGCTCGGACAGGGTTTACGAGCAGTACTTC. The gene calls are TRBV7-9 and TRBJ2-7, with 8 bases identical to TRBD1. CDR3 length: 13 amino acids. The V gene end was trimmed by 4 bases and the J gene end by 4 bases; junction bases not matched to a gene: 3. The germline V gene has CDR1 SEHNR and CDR2 FQNEAQ (reference sequence).